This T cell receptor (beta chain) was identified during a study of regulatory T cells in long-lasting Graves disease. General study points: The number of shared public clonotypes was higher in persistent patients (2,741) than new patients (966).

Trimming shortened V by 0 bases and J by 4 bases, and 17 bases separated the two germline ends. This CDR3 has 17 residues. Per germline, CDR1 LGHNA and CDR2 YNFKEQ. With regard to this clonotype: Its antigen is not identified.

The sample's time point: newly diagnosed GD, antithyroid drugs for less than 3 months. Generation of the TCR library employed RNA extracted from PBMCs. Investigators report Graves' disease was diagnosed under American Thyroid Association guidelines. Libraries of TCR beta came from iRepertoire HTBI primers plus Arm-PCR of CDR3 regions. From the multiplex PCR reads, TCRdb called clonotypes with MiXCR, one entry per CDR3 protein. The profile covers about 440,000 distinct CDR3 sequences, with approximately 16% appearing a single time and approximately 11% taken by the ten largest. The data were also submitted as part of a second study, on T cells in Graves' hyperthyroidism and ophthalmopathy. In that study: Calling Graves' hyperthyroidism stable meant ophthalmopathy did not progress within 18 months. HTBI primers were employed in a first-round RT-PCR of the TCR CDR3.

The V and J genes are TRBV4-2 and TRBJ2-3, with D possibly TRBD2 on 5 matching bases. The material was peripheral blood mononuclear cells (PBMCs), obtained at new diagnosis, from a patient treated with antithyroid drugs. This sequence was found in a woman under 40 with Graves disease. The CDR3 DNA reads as TGTGCCAGCAGCCAAGATAGCACGGCGGGTAGACCAGATACGCAGTATTTT. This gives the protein CASSQDSTAGRPDTQYF.